These 20 T cell receptor beta chains came from one sample sequenced in a study of blood T cell repertoires in COVID-19. Here immunoSEQ multiplex PCR was the method, and the copy in TCRdb shows in-frame clones only, minus some. Seen here are some 170,000 clones, around 90% observed once, and the top ten hold around 1.4%. What was sequenced was peripheral blood. These receptors all stem from a woman aged 45-65 years with acute or convalescent COVID-19.

The chain combines TRBV7-2 with TRBJ2-2; TRBD1 agrees at 9 bases. Germline CDR1 and CDR2: SGHTA and FQGNSA. The CDR3 contains 19 residues. With 2 bases clipped from V and 3 bases from J, the junction kept 13 bases outside the gene matches. CDR3 bases: TGTGCCAGCAGCTTACAGGGTCTGCGGACAGGGGTCGACACCGGGGAGCTGTTTTTT. Amino acid sequence: CASSLQGLRTGVDTGELFF. Full variable domain (outside the CDR3, taken from reference TRBV7-2 and TRBJ2-2): GAGVSQSPSNKVTEKGKDVELRCDPISGHTALYWYRQSLGQGLEFLIYFQGNSAPDKSGLPSDRFSAERTGGSVSTLTIQRTQQEDSAVYLCASSLQGLRTGVDTGELFFGEGSRLTVL.

V is TRBV7-2 and J is TRBJ2-5; D remains ambiguous. There are 14 residues in the CDR3. Germline V gene lookup returns CDR1 SGHTA and CDR2 FQGNSA. V lost 3 bases, J lost 2 bases, and 10 bases lay in between. The CDR3 loop reads CASSFRFGQETQYF. The CDR3 nucleotides are TGTGCCAGCAGCTTCCGTTTCGGGCAAGAGACCCAGTACTTC.

The CDR3 DNA follows: TGTGCCAGCTCAGGGGGCGAAGTTGAAAAACTGTTTTTT. It encodes CASSGGEVEKLFF. The chain uses TRBV18 and TRBJ1-4, with a possible D match to TRBD1 (6 bases). There are 13 residues in the CDR3. Between the trimmed V and J ends, which lost 5 bases and 7 bases, there was a span of 11 bases. The germline V gene encodes CDR1 KGHSH and CDR2 LQKENI.

This clone was picked up one time. V gene TRBV28 combines with J gene TRBJ2-1; the match to TRBD1 covers 7 bases. The CDR3 has 15 amino acids. The V segment lost 6 bases and the J segment 1 base; nucleotides outside the gene matches: 6. CDR1 MDHEN and CDR2 SYDVKM come from the germline V gene. The CDR3 sequence is CASRTSGQSYNEQFF. The CDR3 DNA reads TGTGCCAGCAGGACCTCGGGACAGTCCTACAATGAGCAGTTCTTC. Variable domain in full (rest from reference TRBV28 and TRBJ2-1): DVKVTQSSRYLVKRTGEKVFLECVQDMDHENMFWYRQDPGLGLRLIYFSYDVKMKEKGDIPEGYSVSREKKERFSLILESASTNQTSMYLCASRTSGQSYNEQFFGPGTRLTVL.

CDR3 amino acids: CASSQDGRWGAGYGYTF. The DNA of the CDR3 is TGCGCCAGCAGCCAAGATGGCAGATGGGGCGCCGGATATGGCTACACCTTC. The chain joins TRBV4-3 to TRBJ1-2, with D possibly being TRBD1 (5 bases). V was clipped by 0 bases and J by 5 bases, with 19 bases between them. Germline CDR1 is LGHNA and CDR2 is YSLEER. CDR3 size: 17 residues.

The chain uses TRBV25-1 and TRBJ1-4; D gene ambiguous. CDR1 MGHDK and CDR2 SYGVNS come from the germline V gene. There are 15 residues in the CDR3. Trimming shortened V by 0 bases and J by 6 bases, and 11 bases separated the two germline ends. The CDR3 sequence: CASSEYTVQDEKLFF. In DNA, the CDR3 is TGTGCCAGCAGTGAATACACAGTTCAGGATGAAAAACTGTTTTTT.

V is TRBV5-1 and J is TRBJ2-1; 9 nucleotides agree with TRBD1. Germline trimming cut 3 bases from V and 4 bases from J; bases unmatched to any gene: 5. CDR3 length equals 15 residues. Germline V gives CDR1 SGHRS, CDR2 YFSETQ. CDR3 coding DNA: TGCGCCAGCAGCTGGGGACAGGGCGAATACAATGAGCAGTTCTTC. Amino acid sequence: CASSWGQGEYNEQFF. Variable domain in full (rest from reference TRBV5-1 and TRBJ2-1): KAGVTQTPRYLIKTRGQQVTLSCSPISGHRSVSWYQQTPGQGLQFLFEYFSETQRNKGNFPGRFSGRQFSNSRSEMNVSTLELGDSALYLCASSWGQGEYNEQFFGPGTRLTVL.

The chain links TRBV6-4 to TRBJ1-5; unclear D gene. The CDR3 extends over 11 amino acids. Germline CDR1 and CDR2: MRHNA and SNTAGT. Trimming left V 6 bases short and J 3 bases short, with 3 bases between. In nucleotides, the CDR3 is TGTGCCAGCAGCCACAATCAGCCCCAGCATTTT. Protein sequence: CASSHNQPQHF.

V usage is TRBV5-4 and J usage is TRBJ2-1; D is unresolved. V gave up 3 bases and J gave up 11 bases, with 9 bases separating them. CDR1 SGHNT and CDR2 YYREEE come from the germline V gene (reference sequence). The CDR3 spans 11 residues. The CDR3 loop is CASSSQNKQFF. CDR3 coding DNA: TGTGCCAGCAGCTCGCAGAATAAGCAGTTCTTC.

This clone has just one count. The chain employs TRBV7-2 and TRBJ2-3; tentative D call: TRBD2 (6 bases). CDR3 length equals 18 residues. Per germline, CDR1 SGHTA and CDR2 FQGNSA. Trimming removed 1 base from V and 2 bases from J, with 19 bases in between. The CDR3 region is CASSLVATGVYLTDTQYF. CDR3 coding DNA: TGTGCCAGCAGCTTAGTGGCGACGGGGGTCTACCTCACAGATACGCAGTATTTT.

The rearrangement links TRBV5-1 to TRBJ2-1, with D possibly TRBD2 on 6 matching bases. With 3 bases removed from V and 6 bases from J, the gap between germline ends came to 22 bases. CDR1 SGHRS and CDR2 YFSETQ come from the germline V gene. The CDR3 consists of 17 residues. This chain's CDR3 is CASSSSRGSGRPNEQFF. In nucleotides, the CDR3 is TGCGCCAGCAGCTCTTCCCGGGGTAGCGGTCGCCCCAATGAGCAGTTCTTC.

This clone was found once. The CDR3: CASSPGTGRNTIYF. The CDR3 region has the DNA TGTGCCAGCTCACCAGGGACAGGGCGAAACACCATATATTTT. This chain uses TRBV18 with TRBJ1-3; TRBD1 agrees at 9 bases. Germline CDR1 reads KGHSH; CDR2 reads LQKENI. The CDR3 sequence is 14 residues long. J gave up 5 bases and V 2 bases, and 1 base lay outside the gene matches.

The genes are TRBV10-3 and TRBJ1-5; possible D gene TRBD1, 5 bases. Germline loops: CDR1 ENHRY, CDR2 SYGVKD. V lost 3 bases, J lost 2 bases, and 11 bases lay in between. CDR3 length equals 15 residues. This CDR3 is CAISDPGGGNQPQHF. Written as DNA, the CDR3 is TGTGCCATCAGTGATCCCGGGGGAGGCAATCAGCCCCAGCATTTT.

J is TRBJ2-3 and V is TRBV5-1; D is ambiguous. V shed 0 bases and J shed 6 bases, with 14 bases lying between them. This CDR3 spans 15 amino acids. Germline V gives CDR1 SGHRS, CDR2 YFSETQ. The CDR3 region has the DNA TGCGCCAGCAGCTTGGATGGCCAACCACCCGATACGCAGTATTTT. This translates into CASSLDGQPPDTQYF. The variable domain in full, completed from reference TRBV5-1 and TRBJ2-3, reads KAGVTQTPRYLIKTRGQQVTLSCSPISGHRSVSWYQQTPGQGLQFLFEYFSETQRNKGNFPGRFSGRQFSNSRSEMNVSTLELGDSALYLCASSLDGQPPDTQYFGPGTRLTVL.

The chain joins TRBV19 to TRBJ1-3; D unclear. The CDR3 sequence is 15 residues long. V was pared by 6 bases and J by 2 bases, with 14 bases between. In germline, CDR1 is LNHDA, CDR2 SQIVND (reference sequence). The CDR3 DNA is TGTGCCAGTAGACGTCCCGGGATCCCTGGAAACACCATATATTTT. Its protein is CASRRPGIPGNTIYF.

V is TRBV4-3 and J is TRBJ2-1, with D uncertain. CDR1 is LGHNA, CDR2 YSLEER, per germline. Between the trimmed V and J ends, which lost 6 bases and 0 bases, there was a span of 12 bases. The CDR3 has 15 residues. CDR3 region: CASSPGAYSYNEQFF. Here the CDR3 DNA reads TGCGCCAGCAGTCCTGGAGCCTACTCCTACAATGAGCAGTTCTTC.

V gene TRBV4-2 combines with J gene TRBJ2-3; 7 bases match TRBD2. Trimming removed 5 bases from V and 5 bases from J; junction bases left unmatched: 4. CDR1 LGHNA and CDR2 YNFKEQ come from the germline V gene. The CDR3 is made up of 13 amino acids. The chain's CDR3 is CASSGRAGDTQYF. DNA for the CDR3: TGTGCCAGCAGCGGGAGGGCCGGAGATACGCAGTATTTT.

The chain employs TRBV18 and TRBJ1-6; 7 nucleotides align to TRBD1. Germline trimming cut 4 bases from V and 8 bases from J; bases unmatched to any gene: 11. Germline CDR1 KGHSH, CDR2 LQKENI. There are 16 residues in the CDR3. CDR3 coding DNA: TGTGCCAGCTCACTTCGGGACAGTCGCAGTTATTCACCCCTCCACTTT. This translates into CASSLRDSRSYSPLHF.

The chain couples TRBV7-9 to TRBJ1-2; D call uncertain. V was clipped by 5 bases and J by 8 bases, with 12 bases between them. The germline gives CDR1 SEHNR, CDR2 FQNEAQ (reference sequence). The CDR3 is 12 amino acids. CDR3: CASSPPLRGYTF. CDR3 coding DNA: TGTGCCAGCAGCCCGCCCCTCCGGGGCTACACCTTC.

The V call is TRBV2, the J call TRBJ2-3; D remains ambiguous. V was trimmed by 2 bases and J by 4 bases, leaving 13 bases between them. Germline V gene sequence: CDR1 SNHLY, CDR2 FYNNEI. The CDR3 runs to 15 residues. CDR3 DNA sequence: TGTGCCAGCAGTGAAATCCCCATCGTAGCAGATACGCAGTATTTT. This encodes CASSEIPIVADTQYF.